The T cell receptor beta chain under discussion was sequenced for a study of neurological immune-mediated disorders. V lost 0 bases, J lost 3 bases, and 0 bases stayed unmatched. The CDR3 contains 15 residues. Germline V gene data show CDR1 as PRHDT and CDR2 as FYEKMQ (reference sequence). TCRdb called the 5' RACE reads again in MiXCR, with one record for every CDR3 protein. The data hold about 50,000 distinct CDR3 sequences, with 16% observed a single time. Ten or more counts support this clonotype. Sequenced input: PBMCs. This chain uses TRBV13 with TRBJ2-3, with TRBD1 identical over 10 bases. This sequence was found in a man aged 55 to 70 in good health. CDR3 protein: CASSLGGQGTDTQYF. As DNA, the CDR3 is TGTGCCAGCAGCTTAGGGGGACAGGGGACAGATACGCAGTATTTT.